This entry lists 11 T cell receptor beta chains sequenced from one sample in a study of CD8 T cells in ankylosing spondylitis. MiXCR was run by TCRdb on the 5' RACE reads, yielding one entry per CDR3 protein. The sample lists 200,000 or so distinct CDR3 sequences, around a sixth occurring once. Sequences were obtained from blood, either unsorted or a sorted T cell fraction (not recorded which). These receptors all come from a male donor between 5 and 29 years old with ankylosing spondylitis or in good health (not recorded which).

This clonotype turned up a few times. The V gene is TRBV29-1, the J gene TRBJ2-3, with D hard to call. Germline values: CDR1 SQVTM, CDR2 ANQGSEA. The V end lost 2 bases, the J end lost 6 bases, and 9 bases lay between the germline ends. There are 12 residues in the CDR3. In DNA form, the CDR3 reads TGCAGCGTTGAATATGGAGAGGATACGCAGTATTTT. This translates into CSVEYGEDTQYF.

This clonotype came up many times. This chain joins TRBV5-1 and TRBJ2-1; 8 bases fit TRBD1. Germline lookup yields CDR1 SGHRS and CDR2 YFSETQ. The J segment lost 7 bases and the V segment lost 4 bases, leaving 10 bases of the junction unmatched. The CDR3 loop spans 15 amino acids. The chain's CDR3 is CASSIGQGYVNEQFF. In nucleotides, the CDR3 is TGCGCCAGCAGCATAGGACAGGGCTATGTAAATGAGCAGTTCTTC.

This clonotype was observed a handful of times. The chain combines TRBV20-1 with TRBJ1-5; D uncertain. The CDR3 runs to 15 residues. CDR1 is DFQATT and CDR2 is SNEGSKA in the germline V gene (reference sequence). V lost 6 bases to trimming and J lost 3 bases, with 18 bases between them. CDR3 residues: CSALGGSDNNQPQHF. The CDR3 bases are TGCAGTGCCCTGGGCGGGTCAGATAACAATCAGCCCCAGCATTTT.

This clonotype was observed at least ten times. The junction differs from germline at one of its ends, possibly a read error. The CDR3 protein is CASSSGTGGETQYF. In nucleotides, the CDR3 is TGTGCCAGCAGCTCCGGGACAGGGGGAGAGACCCAGTACTTC. V is TRBV5-1 and J is TRBJ2-5, with 11 nucleotides matching TRBD1. Germline V gene sequence: CDR1 SGHRS, CDR2 YFSETQ. This CDR3 is built from 14 residues.

Ten or more counts support this clonotype. The V gene is TRBV5-1, the J gene TRBJ1-4, with 9 bases that match TRBD1. Trimming cost V 2 bases and J 8 bases; bases outside gene matches: 4. CDR1 is SGHRS, CDR2 YFSETQ, per germline. The CDR3 sequence is 14 residues long. Written as DNA, the CDR3 is TGCGCCAGCAGCTTTACAGGGGGCAGGGAAAAACTGTTTTTT. This codes for CASSFTGGREKLFF.

This clonotype occurred many times. The chain combines TRBV25-1 with TRBJ1-2; no reliable D call. This CDR3 is 15 amino acids long. CDR1 and CDR2 from the germline V gene are MGHDK and SYGVNS. V was clipped by 2 bases and J by 0 bases, with 10 bases between them. The CDR3 DNA reads as TGTGCCAGCAGTGAAAGTCAGAAGGCTAACTATGGCTACACCTTC. Its translation is CASSESQKANYGYTF.

Ten or more counts support this clonotype. V gene TRBV4-3 combines with J gene TRBJ2-5, with a weak D call TRBD1 (6 bases). CDR3 length equals 14 residues. Germline loops: CDR1 LGHNA, CDR2 YSLEER. The ends were cut back, 1 base at V and 7 bases at J, with 13 bases in the middle. CDR3 in amino acids: CASSQGDKFGTQYF. As DNA, the CDR3 is TGCGCCAGCAGCCAAGGGGACAAATTCGGGACCCAGTACTTC.

The sample holds many counts of this clonotype. A read error may produce the germline difference seen at one junction end. The CDR3 loop is CAISASGNTGELFF. The DNA of the CDR3 is TGTGCCATAAGTGCCAGCGGGAACACCGGGGAGCTGTTTTTT. This chain connects TRBV10-3 to TRBJ2-2; D might be TRBD2 (5 bases). This CDR3 has 14 amino acids. Germline CDR1 is ENHRY and CDR2 is SYGVKD.

This clonotype was seen repeatedly, ten times or more. V is TRBV4-2 and J is TRBJ2-3, with TRBD2 matching over 8 bases. This CDR3 has 16 amino acids. Germline CDR1 LGHNA, CDR2 YNFKEQ. Losses at the gene ends were 0 bases for V and 7 bases for J; bases not matched to a gene: 9. The CDR3 spells CASSQDWRGVRYTQYF. The CDR3 DNA reads TGTGCCAGCAGCCAAGATTGGCGGGGGGTTCGGTATACGCAGTATTTT.

The chain joins TRBV24-1 to TRBJ2-6; D gene ambiguous. V lost 3 bases to trimming and J lost 10 bases, with 9 bases between them. The germline gives CDR1 KGHDR, CDR2 SFDVKD. The CDR3 runs to 13 residues. The CDR3 DNA reads TGTGCCACCAGTGATCGTGTCCTTAACGTCCTGACTTTC. Translation: CATSDRVLNVLTF.

In this sample, this clonotype turned up many times. The chain couples TRBV5-4 to TRBJ2-5; perhaps TRBD1 as D (6 bases). Germline loops: CDR1 SGHNT, CDR2 YYREEE (reference sequence). The V gene lost 4 bases and the J gene lost 3 bases, with 10 bases spanning the gap. This CDR3 spans 13 amino acids. The CDR3 DNA sequence: TGTGCCAGCAGCAAGAACAGGGAAGAGACCCAGTACTTC. Amino acids: CASSKNREETQYF.